Here is one T cell receptor (beta chain) with its context. As yet, its antigen is unknown. Assay: immunoSEQ multiplex PCR; the TCRdb copy retains only in-frame clones and omits some. This table has just under 100,000 clones, more than 70% appearing once. The data stem from a study of T cell responses to AZD1222 COVID-19 vaccine. Regarding the study as a whole: As reported, nearly half of all spike-specific TCRs target variant regions that are unmutated. Recipients of AZD1222 seropositive at baseline numbered only 6 or 7.

This specimen consisted of peripheral blood, obtained on day 0 of AZD1222 vaccination. The clonotype was recovered from an adult in good health.

The CDR3 DNA reads as TGTGCCAGCAGCTCTCACCAGGGCTATGGCTACACCTTC. It encodes CASSSHQGYGYTF. The rearrangement joins TRBV7-9 to TRBJ1-2; perhaps TRBD1 as D (5 bases). CDR1 SEHNR and CDR2 FQNEAQ come from the germline V gene (reference sequence). V was pared by 4 bases and J by 4 bases, with 10 bases between. The CDR3 is 13 amino acids.